These 24 T cell receptor beta chains share one sample of origin, sequenced in a study of T cell responses to AZD1222 COVID-19 vaccine (dated by TCRdb to the early 2020s). The library was built by means of the immunoSEQ multiplex PCR assay. TCRdb re-hosts the immuneACCESS table, in-frame sequences only. Its copies lack some clones; in the studies checked, an unresolved V gene accounts for under half of them, and the cause for the rest is not known. The sample contains around 99,000 clones, roughly 84% of them found a single time. The ten largest clones add up to under 20% of the sample. Explained via the paper, the time point label denotes: baseline before first vaccination. Source: peripheral blood, taken on day 0 of AZD1222 vaccination. These TCRs come from an adult in good health.

The chain uses TRBV5-1 and TRBJ2-5; either TRBD1 or TRBD2 may supply D (5 bases each). The CDR3 sequence is 14 residues long. V was pared by 0 bases and J by 2 bases, with 8 bases between. Germline loops: CDR1 SGHRS, CDR2 YFSETQ. CDR3 sequence: CASSLGDGQETQYF. The CDR3 DNA is TGCGCCAGCAGCTTGGGGGACGGACAAGAGACCCAGTACTTC.

The V call is TRBV5-1, the J call TRBJ2-6; 7 nucleotides match TRBD2. The CDR3 consists of 17 residues. Germline CDR1 reads SGHRS; CDR2 reads YFSETQ. Trimming took 0 bases from V and 0 from J; bases not matched to a gene: 3. The CDR3 sequence: CASSLVGRGSGANVLTF. CDR3 bases: TGCGCCAGCAGCTTGGTAGGGAGGGGCTCTGGGGCCAACGTCCTGACTTTC. Full variable domain (missing parts from reference TRBV5-1 and TRBJ2-6): KAGVTQTPRYLIKTRGQQVTLSCSPISGHRSVSWYQQTPGQGLQFLFEYFSETQRNKGNFPGRFSGRQFSNSRSEMNVSTLELGDSALYLCASSLVGRGSGANVLTFGAGSRLTVL.

This clone came up a few times. The chain links TRBV29-1 to TRBJ1-2; the D gene is possibly TRBD1 (5 bases). Looked up from germline, CDR1 is SQVTM and CDR2 is ANQGSEA. This CDR3 has 13 amino acids. V was shortened by 4 bases and J by 4 bases, with 13 bases between the two germline ends. The CDR3 spells CSVVIAGTYGYTF. In DNA, the CDR3 is TGCAGCGTTGTCATCGCGGGGACCTATGGCTACACCTTC.

The CDR3 is CASSPWTVRSGANVLTF. In DNA form, the CDR3 reads TGTGCCAGTAGTCCTTGGACAGTACGCTCTGGGGCCAACGTCCTGACTTTC. This sequence joins TRBV19 and TRBJ2-6; maybe TRBD1 (6 bases). CDR3 length: 17 residues. V was shortened by 5 bases and J by 0 bases, with 14 bases between the two germline ends. Germline CDR1 LNHDA, CDR2 SQIVND (reference sequence). Variable domain in full (rest from reference TRBV19 and TRBJ2-6): DGGITQSPKYLFRKEGQNVTLSCEQNLNHDAMYWYRQDPGQGLRLIYYSQIVNDFQKGDIAEGYSVSREKKESFPLTVTSAQKNPTAFYLCASSPWTVRSGANVLTFGAGSRLTVL.

The chain links TRBV9 to TRBJ2-3; unclear D gene. Germline CDR1 and CDR2: SGDLS and YYNGEE. This CDR3 is 12 amino acids long. The V gene lost 0 bases and the J gene lost 3 bases, with 2 bases spanning the gap. The CDR3 protein is CASSVVTDTQYF. The CDR3 DNA reads TGTGCCAGCAGCGTAGTTACAGATACGCAGTATTTT.

The chain has TRBV12-3 or TRBV12-4 and TRBJ2-7, with D perhaps TRBD2 (6 bases). V gave up 2 bases and J gave up 9 bases, with 11 bases separating them. The CDR3 spans 12 residues. As DNA, the CDR3 is TGTGCCAGCAGTTTATCGGGGGAAGGGCAGTACGTC. Translating gives CASSLSGEGQYV.

Only one count was recorded for this clone. J is TRBJ2-3 and V is TRBV5-4; 11 bases are shared with TRBD2. The germline CDR1 and CDR2 sequences are SGHNT and YYREEE (reference sequence). The CDR3 has 16 residues. The V and J ends lost 5 bases and 1 base, in that order; junction bases with no gene match: 6. CDR3 nucleotides: TGTGCCAGCAGGAGTCCGGGACTAGCGGGCACAGATACGCAGTATTTT. It codes for CASRSPGLAGTDTQYF.

The chain combines TRBV19 with TRBJ2-7; D is undetermined. Germline loops: CDR1 LNHDA, CDR2 SQIVND (reference sequence). The length of the CDR3 is 15 residues. Deletions cut 6 bases from V and 0 bases from J, with 15 bases between. CDR3 sequence: CASRVGDASSYEQYF. The CDR3 coding sequence is TGTGCCAGTAGGGTTGGGGATGCGAGCTCCTACGAGCAGTACTTC.

The chain links TRBV30 to TRBJ1-6; D not certain. V was shortened by 0 bases and J by 7 bases, with 10 bases between the two germline ends. From germline, CDR1 is GTSNPN and CDR2 SVGIG (reference sequence). This CDR3 has 14 amino acids. The DNA of the CDR3 is TGTGCCTGGAGTGTCCTGGGAGGGAATTCACCCCTCCACTTT. Translation: CAWSVLGGNSPLHF.

The J gene is TRBJ1-5, the V gene TRBV2; 7 bases map to TRBD1. V trimming: 6 bases; J trimming: 4 bases; junction bases outside the gene matches: 12. This CDR3 contains 16 residues. Germline lookup yields CDR1 SNHLY and CDR2 FYNNEI. CDR3 region: CASRTDRVRDNQPQHF. For the CDR3, the DNA is TGTGCCAGCAGGACAGACAGGGTTCGGGATAATCAGCCCCAGCATTTT.

The gene calls are TRBV6-5 and TRBJ1-6, with D uncertain. This CDR3 has 15 amino acids. The germline gives CDR1 MNHEY, CDR2 SVGAGI. Between the trimmed V and J ends, which lost 6 bases and 2 bases, there was a span of 11 bases. The CDR3 protein is CASRDERAYNSPLHF. In DNA, the CDR3 is TGTGCCAGCAGGGACGAGAGGGCCTATAATTCACCCCTCCACTTT.

CDR3 region: CASSFEGSSYNSPLHF. In DNA form, the CDR3 reads TGTGCCAGCAGCTTCGAGGGGAGCTCCTATAATTCACCCCTCCACTTT. V usage is TRBV5-8 and J usage is TRBJ1-6; perhaps TRBD1 as D (5 bases). V was clipped by 2 bases and J by 0 bases, with 9 bases between them. CDR3 length: 16 residues. From germline, CDR1 is SGHTS and CDR2 YDEGEE.

The chain couples TRBV24-1 to TRBJ2-1; 9 nucleotides align to TRBD1. CDR1 and CDR2 from the germline V gene are KGHDR and SFDVKD. CDR3 length: 16 amino acids. Unmatched junction bases numbered 8, after V lost 1 base and J lost 8 bases. DNA of the CDR3: TGTGCCACCAGTGATTTTAAGGGACAGGGCGGCCATGAGCAGTTCTTC. Translated, it gives CATSDFKGQGGHEQFF.

This clone was seen more than once but under ten times. V gene TRBV27 combines with J gene TRBJ2-7; D ambiguous. Germline assignment: CDR1 MNHEY and CDR2 SMNVEV (reference sequence). Trimming took off 6 bases at V and 2 bases at J, with 2 bases between the two ends. The CDR3 length is 10 residues. In DNA, the CDR3 is TGTGCCAGCAGCCCCTACGAGCAGTACGTC. Its translation: CASSPYEQYV.

The rearrangement links TRBV5-1 to TRBJ2-7; 8 bases agree with TRBD1. Trimming at V came to 4 bases and at J to 0 bases, leaving 3 bases not matched to a gene. The length of the CDR3 is 14 residues. Looked up from germline, CDR1 is SGHRS and CDR2 is YFSETQ. CDR3 amino acids: CASSPTGGSYEQYF. CDR3 nucleotide sequence: TGCGCCAGCAGCCCTACAGGGGGCTCCTACGAGCAGTACTTC.

This rearrangement joins TRBV6-5 to TRBJ2-1, with TRBD2 matching over 7 bases. The CDR3 sequence is 15 residues long. Germline CDR1 reads MNHEY; CDR2 reads SVGAGI. The V gene end was trimmed by 6 bases and the J gene end by 1 base; junction bases not matched to a gene: 6. The CDR3, as DNA: TGTGCCAGCAGCCGCGGGGGTATATCCTACAATGAGCAGTTCTTC. It specifies CASSRGGISYNEQFF.

The chain links TRBV6-2 or TRBV6-3 to TRBJ2-7, with D tentatively TRBD2 (6 bases). The CDR3 contains 15 residues. The ends were cut back, 5 bases at V and 3 bases at J, with 17 bases in the middle. Germline V CDR1 and CDR2: MNHEY, SVGEGT. CDR3 sequence (DNA): TGTGCCAGCAGTCAGCTCGGGCAGGGACTCTACGAGCAGTACTTC. Translated: CASSQLGQGLYEQYF.

The chain is built from TRBV11-2 and TRBJ2-1, with TRBD2 as a possible D gene (6 bases). Germline loops: CDR1 SGHAT, CDR2 FQNNGV. The CDR3 is made up of 17 amino acids. V lost 3 bases and J 0 bases, leaving 15 bases between the germline ends. CDR3 sequence: CASSFGSGPNSYNEQFF. The CDR3 bases are TGTGCCAGCAGCTTTGGGAGCGGGCCCAACTCCTACAATGAGCAGTTCTTC.

This chain joins TRBV25-1 and TRBJ1-1; D remains ambiguous. V lost 1 base and J lost 5, with 17 bases in between. The CDR3 length is 16 residues. CDR1 and CDR2 (germline): MGHDK, SYGVNS. The CDR3 spells CASSESGSIRGTEAFF. In nucleotides, the CDR3 is TGTGCCAGCAGTGAATCCGGAAGTATCAGAGGGACTGAAGCTTTCTTT.

The chain couples TRBV12-3 or TRBV12-4 to TRBJ2-1; D is unclear. V lost 7 bases to trimming and J lost 9 bases, with 13 bases between them. This CDR3 contains 12 residues. In nucleotides, the CDR3 is TGTGCCAGCACCTCGAGCCCGGGTGAGCAGTTCTTC. It yields the protein CASTSSPGEQFF.

The chain has TRBV7-2 and TRBJ1-2, with a possible D match to TRBD1 (5 bases). The V gene lost 0 bases and the J gene lost 3 bases, with 8 bases spanning the gap. The CDR3 runs 14 residues. In germline, CDR1 is SGHTA, CDR2 FQGNSA. The CDR3 spells CASSLASTDYGYTF. CDR3 nucleotides: TGTGCCAGCAGCTTAGCCTCGACAGACTATGGCTACACCTTC.

The chain couples TRBV12-3 or TRBV12-4 to TRBJ1-2, with 10 bases matching TRBD1. The junction had 5 bases not matched to a gene; V was cut back by 6 bases and J by 7 bases. The CDR3 contains 13 residues. The chain's CDR3 is CASRTDRGLGYTF. CDR3 DNA: TGTGCCAGCAGGACTGACAGGGGGCTTGGCTACACCTTC.

The chain joins TRBV2 to TRBJ1-6; possible D gene TRBD1, 5 bases. The CDR3 is 14 residues long. The V end lost 1 base, the J end lost 9 bases, and 10 bases lay between the germline ends. The germline gives CDR1 SNHLY, CDR2 FYNNEI. The DNA for the CDR3 is TGTGCCAGCAGTGAAGGGACAAGGGGTTCACCCCTCCACTTT. It yields the protein CASSEGTRGSPLHF. The entire variable domain, with the rest obtained from reference TRBV2 and TRBJ1-6, is as follows: EPEVTQTPSHQVTQMGQEVILRCVPISNHLYFYWYRQILGQKVEFLVSFYNNEISEKSEIFDDQFSVERPDGSNFTLKIRSTKLEDSAMYFCASSEGTRGSPLHFGNGTRLTVT.

J is TRBJ2-3 and V is TRBV10-1; perhaps TRBD2 as D (6 bases). The germline V gene has CDR1 WNHNN and CDR2 SYGVQD (reference sequence). This CDR3 has 15 amino acids. V gave up 4 bases and J gave up 1 base, with 12 bases separating them. The CDR3 coding sequence is TGCGCCAGCAGTGCCACGGGAGTCTGCACAGATACGCAGTATTTT. It encodes CASSATGVCTDTQYF.